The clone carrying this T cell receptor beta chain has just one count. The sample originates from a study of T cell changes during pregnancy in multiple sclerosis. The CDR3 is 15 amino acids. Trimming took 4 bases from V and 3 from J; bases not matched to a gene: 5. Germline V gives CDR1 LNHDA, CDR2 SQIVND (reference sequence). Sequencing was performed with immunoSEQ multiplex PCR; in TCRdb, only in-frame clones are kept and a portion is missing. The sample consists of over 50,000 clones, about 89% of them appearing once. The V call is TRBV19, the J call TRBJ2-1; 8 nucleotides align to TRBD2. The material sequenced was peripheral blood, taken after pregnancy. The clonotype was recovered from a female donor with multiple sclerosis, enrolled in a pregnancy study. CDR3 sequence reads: CASSKGTRSYNEQFF. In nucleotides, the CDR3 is TGTGCCAGTAGTAAGGGGACTAGAAGCTACAATGAGCAGTTCTTC.